This T cell receptor beta chain was profiled in a study of early T cells in non-severe SARS-CoV-2 infection. Study as a whole: The authors sequenced bulk RNA from unsorted whole blood, leaving chains unpaired.

This clonotype was counted a few times. The library protocol tagged individual cDNA molecules with unique molecular identifiers. TCRdb re-derived calls from the 5' RACE reads in MiXCR, one entry per CDR3 protein. The table has more than 50,000 distinct CDR3 sequences, over 5% seen once. This TCR came from an adult who was a healthcare worker with PCR-confirmed SARS-CoV-2 infection or an uninfected control (not recorded which). Sequenced sample: whole blood.

CDR3 sequence reads: CSAWTSGNEQFF. For the CDR3, the DNA is TGCAGTGCCTGGACTAGCGGAAATGAGCAGTTCTTC. The chain uses TRBV20-1 and TRBJ2-1; TRBD2 matches 10 bases. Germline V gene sequence: CDR1 DFQATT, CDR2 SNEGSKA (reference sequence). The CDR3 loop spans 12 amino acids. The ends lost 6 bases at V and 7 bases at J; junction bases unmatched: 3.